Shown below are 20 T cell receptor beta chains from a single sample sequenced in a study of blood T cells in healthy people across ages. With a J-beta primer mix and a sample-barcoded 5' primer, a second PCR ran roughly 6 to 11 cycles. TCRdb itself ran the 5' RACE reads through MiXCR, one entry per CDR3 protein. The repertoire consists of 1.5 million or so distinct CDR3 sequences, with under 55% occurring once and the leading ten covering under 5%. What was sequenced was blood. The receptors were gathered from a woman between 18 and 30 years old in good health.

J is TRBJ2-1 and V is TRBV20-1; 7 bases are shared with TRBD2. CDR1 and CDR2 (germline): DFQATT, SNEGSKA (reference sequence). V was pared by 0 bases and J by 3 bases, with 5 bases of the junction left unmatched. The CDR3 has 15 amino acids. The CDR3 sequence is CSARDLGGVYNEQFF. CDR3 coding DNA: TGCAGTGCTAGAGATTTGGGGGGGGTCTACAATGAGCAGTTCTTC.

In this sample, this clonotype turned up a few times. This chain connects TRBV24-1 to TRBJ2-1, with 9 bases matching TRBD1. Per germline, CDR1 KGHDR and CDR2 SFDVKD. The CDR3 runs 13 residues. The J segment lost 2 bases and the V segment lost 10 bases, leaving 2 bases of the junction unmatched. Here the CDR3 reads CATRQGAYNEQFF. The CDR3 coding sequence is TGTGCCACAAGACAGGGGGCCTACAATGAGCAGTTCTTC.

The chain couples TRBV29-1 to TRBJ2-6; the D gene is possibly TRBD2 (5 bases). This CDR3 spans 15 amino acids. The V end lost 4 bases, the J end lost 0 bases, and 10 bases lay between the germline ends. Germline V gene lookup returns CDR1 SQVTM and CDR2 ANQGSEA. The DNA for the CDR3 is TGCAGCGTTGTAGGACGGGGCTCTGGGGCCAACGTCCTGACTTTC. Translation gives CSVVGRGSGANVLTF.

This clonotype was found a few times. The rearrangement uses TRBV29-1 and TRBJ2-7; 8 bases are a match to TRBD1. This CDR3 comprises 14 residues. The V gene's germline CDR1 is SQVTM and CDR2 ANQGSEA. After removal of 3 bases from V and 0 bases from J, the junction contained 4 bases not matched to a gene. The CDR3 DNA follows: TGCAGCGTTGAGGAGGGACAGGCCTCCTACGAGCAGTACTTC. The encoded protein is CSVEEGQASYEQYF.

This clonotype came up a few times. The CDR3 nucleotides read TGTGCCAGCAGTTTAGGACAGGGGGTGGTCTATGGCTACACCTTC. Residues: CASSLGQGVVYGYTF. This chain connects TRBV12-3 or TRBV12-4 to TRBJ1-2; 9 bases agree with TRBD1. CDR3 length equals 15 residues. The V segment lost 1 base and the J segment 4 bases; nucleotides outside the gene matches: 4.

This clonotype was counted only a few times. V usage is TRBV3-1 and J usage is TRBJ2-7; the match to TRBD2 covers 10 bases. The CDR3 sequence is 14 residues long. Germline-derived CDR1 and CDR2 are LGHDT and YNNKEL (reference sequence). Trimming removed 4 bases from V and 6 bases from J; junction bases left unmatched: 6. CDR3 residues: CASSLGTSDGEQYF. CDR3 coding DNA: TGTGCCAGCAGCCTTGGGACTAGCGACGGCGAGCAGTACTTC.

The V call is TRBV20-1, the J call TRBJ2-1; D might be TRBD2 (5 bases). The CDR3 consists of 17 residues. The germline gives CDR1 DFQATT, CDR2 SNEGSKA (reference sequence). V lost 3 bases, J lost 3 bases, and 21 bases lay in between. Here the CDR3 reads CSARAGGPSRGYNEQFF. The CDR3 DNA is TGCAGTGCTAGGGCCGGAGGCCCTAGTCGGGGCTACAATGAGCAGTTCTTC.

The rearrangement links TRBV7-2 to TRBJ2-7; TRBD2 aligns across 11 bases. Germline V gene sequence: CDR1 SGHTA, CDR2 FQGNSA. The CDR3 has 15 residues. J lost 0 bases, V lost 6 bases, and 4 bases had no gene match. As DNA, the CDR3 is TGTGCCAGCAGGAAAACTAGCGGGAGCTCCTACGAGCAGTACTTC. It codes for CASRKTSGSSYEQYF.

The rearrangement joins TRBV20-1 to TRBJ1-2, with D maybe TRBD1 (5 bases). Germline V CDR1 and CDR2: DFQATT, SNEGSKA (reference sequence). The CDR3 has 12 amino acids. CDR3 region: CMTGPPNYGYTF. The CDR3 DNA reads TGCATGACGGGACCCCCGAACTATGGCTACACCTTC.

The chain couples TRBV11-1 to TRBJ1-1; TRBD1 matches 8 bases. J lost 8 bases, V lost 3 bases, and 2 bases had no gene match. The CDR3 runs to 12 residues. Germline loops: CDR1 SGHAT, CDR2 FQDESV (reference sequence). The CDR3 spells CASSFDRGEAFF. CDR3 DNA: TGTGCCAGCAGCTTCGACAGGGGAGAAGCTTTCTTT.

This clonotype was found a few times. The V and J genes are TRBV20-1 and TRBJ2-1, with TRBD2 matching 7 bases. V was pared by 4 bases and J by 4 bases, with 7 bases of the junction left unmatched. Per the germline V gene, CDR1 is DFQATT and CDR2 is SNEGSKA (reference sequence). CDR3 length: 14 residues. Written as DNA, the CDR3 is TGCAGTGCTAACATCGGCGGGAGTTACAATGAGCAGTTCTTC. Protein: CSANIGGSYNEQFF.

This clonotype was observed a handful of times. J is TRBJ2-1 and V is TRBV4-1; 14 nucleotides agree with TRBD2. The CDR3 runs 18 residues. Germline assignment: CDR1 MGHRA and CDR2 YSYEKL. Trimming at V came to 1 base and at J to 5 bases, leaving 7 bases not matched to a gene. The DNA for the CDR3 is TGCGCCAGCAGCCAAGCCGCCGGGACTAGCGGGGGAAACAATGAGCAGTTCTTC. Translation: CASSQAAGTSGGNNEQFF.

A few counts support this clonotype. This rearrangement joins TRBV20-1 to TRBJ2-2, with D uncertain. This CDR3 has 14 residues. V was shortened by 3 bases and J by 0 bases, with 8 bases between the two germline ends. Germline CDR1 reads DFQATT; CDR2 reads SNEGSKA (reference sequence). The CDR3 DNA is TGCAGTGCTAGGGGCCAAACGAACACCGGGGAGCTGTTTTTT. This encodes CSARGQTNTGELFF.

The chain couples TRBV15 to TRBJ2-3; D gene unclear. V was clipped by 5 bases and J by 7 bases, with 7 bases between them. The CDR3 consists of 11 residues. Germline CDR1 LNHNV, CDR2 YYDKDF (reference sequence). Here the CDR3 reads CATSERYTQYF. Written as DNA, the CDR3 is TGTGCCACCAGCGAGAGGTATACGCAGTATTTT. The complete variable domain, with remaining parts taken from reference TRBV15 and TRBJ2-3, reads DAMVIQNPRYQVTQFGKPVTLSCSQTLNHNVMYWYQQKSSQAPKLLFHYYDKDFNNEADTPDNFQSRRPNTSFCFLDIRSPGLGDTAMYLCATSERYTQYFGPGTRLTVL.

The chain uses TRBV29-1 and TRBJ2-1; the D gene could be TRBD1 or TRBD2 (6 bases each). TRBJ2-7 matches the DNA end more closely, so the J call is doubtful. CDR1 and CDR2 from the germline V gene are SQVTM and ANQGSEA. CDR3 size: 14 residues. The CDR3 DNA reads TGCAGCGTTACGGGGGCGAGCTCCTACAATGAGCAGTACTTC. It translates to CSVTGASSYNEQYF.

CDR3 region: CATSRTLVETQYF. DNA for the CDR3: TGTGCCACCAGCAGAACCCTAGTGGAGACCCAGTACTTC. V usage is TRBV15 and J usage is TRBJ2-5; D is undetermined. Trimming left V 2 bases short and J 5 bases short, with 9 bases between. Germline lookup yields CDR1 LNHNV and CDR2 YYDKDF (reference sequence). This CDR3 is built from 13 residues.

The chain is built from TRBV29-1 and TRBJ2-2; D assignment may be TRBD1 or TRBD2 (6 bases each). This CDR3 is 14 amino acids long. Germline CDR1 is SQVTM and CDR2 is ANQGSEA. V dropped 3 bases and J dropped 4 bases, with 12 bases sitting between them. The CDR3 loop is CSVDKGGLTGELFF. As DNA, the CDR3 is TGCAGCGTTGATAAGGGGGGTCTCACCGGGGAGCTGTTTTTT.

The chain uses TRBV9 and TRBJ2-1; no clear D gene. The CDR3 is 13 amino acids. Germline values: CDR1 SGDLS, CDR2 YYNGEE. V was trimmed by 1 base and J by 2 bases, leaving 4 bases between them. CDR3 nucleotide sequence: TGTGCCAGCAGCGTACGGACCTACAATGAGCAGTTCTTC. Translated, it gives CASSVRTYNEQFF.

The CDR3, as DNA: TGCAGTGCTAGAGGCCCGGCGGGAGGCGGCACAGATACGCAGTATTTT. It is translated as CSARGPAGGGTDTQYF. The V and J genes are TRBV20-1 and TRBJ2-3; 8 bases map to TRBD2. From germline, CDR1 is DFQATT and CDR2 SNEGSKA (reference sequence). V was pared by 1 base and J by 1 base, with 7 bases of the junction left unmatched. The CDR3 spans 16 residues.

This rearrangement joins TRBV27 to TRBJ1-6, with D unclear. Germline V gene sequence: CDR1 MNHEY, CDR2 SMNVEV (reference sequence). Trimming removed 0 bases from V and 7 bases from J, with 13 bases in between. The CDR3 is 16 amino acids. The CDR3 sequence: CASSLSGSGTNSPLHF. CDR3 nucleotides: TGTGCCAGCAGTTTATCGGGGTCAGGAACCAATTCACCCCTCCACTTT.